These 7 T cell receptor beta chains were all obtained from the same sample, sequenced in a study of post-analysis software for immune sequencing data. Study-level points and caveats: Roughly 5 TRBV segments occurring more often in patients than controls included TRBV5-6, TRBV5-1 and TRBV20-1.

The antigens these receptors bind are not known. cDNA libraries for TCR beta contained unique molecular identifiers. MiXCR, applied by TCRdb to the PCR reads, yields one record per CDR3 protein. The table has approximately 690,000 distinct CDR3 sequences, over 45% seen once; the top ten hold over 9%. Sequenced material: blood. The receptors were sampled from a girl aged 2 to 9 with multiple sclerosis.

The table lists this clonotype with a few counts. This chain joins TRBV10-3 and TRBJ2-1; no clear D. Trimming pared 6 bases from V and 7 bases from J, leaving 22 bases between. Per germline, CDR1 ENHRY and CDR2 SYGVKD. CDR3 length: 16 residues. The CDR3 here is CAIRPTYRAVENEQFF. The CDR3 region has the DNA TGTGCCATCAGGCCGACATACAGAGCCGTTGAGAATGAGCAGTTCTTC.

The chain has TRBV7-2 and TRBJ2-7; 7 bases fit TRBD2. Trimming took 3 bases from V and 4 from J; bases not matched to a gene: 3. Germline CDR1 reads SGHTA; CDR2 reads FQGNSA. This CDR3 contains 13 residues. CDR3 nucleotides: TGTGCCAGCAGCTTCGCGGGAGAGTACGAGCAGTACTTC. Translated, it gives CASSFAGEYEQYF.

The chain carries TRBV7-3 and TRBJ2-3, with TRBD2 matching 7 bases. With V trimmed by 4 bases and J by 1 base, 11 bases remained unmatched. The CDR3 contains 17 residues. The germline CDR1 and CDR2 sequences are SGHTA and FQGTGA. CDR3 loop: CASSSPGGSGGTDTQYF. In DNA, the CDR3 is TGTGCCAGCAGCTCCCCGGGCGGGAGTGGGGGCACAGATACGCAGTATTTT.

DNA of the CDR3: TGCAGCGTTGTGGGGCTAGCGGGGGTATACAATGAGCAGTTCTTC. Protein sequence: CSVVGLAGVYNEQFF. The rearrangement uses TRBV29-1 and TRBJ2-1, with TRBD2 matching 10 bases. V lost 4 bases, J lost 4 bases, and 7 bases stayed unmatched. The CDR3 runs to 15 residues. Germline CDR1 and CDR2: SQVTM and ANQGSEA.

The chain carries TRBV5-5 and TRBJ2-3; D perhaps matches TRBD1 (6 bases). Trimming removed 1 base at V and 7 bases at J, with 13 bases between. CDR1 is SGHKS and CDR2 is YYEKEE in the germline V gene (reference sequence). This CDR3 has 14 residues. The CDR3: CASSLRQDGYTQYF. The CDR3, as DNA: TGTGCCAGCAGCTTGCGACAGGATGGGTATACGCAGTATTTT.

The chain recombines TRBV7-2 with TRBJ2-3; 13 bases map to TRBD2. Trimming cost V 5 bases and J 2 bases; bases outside gene matches: 13. The CDR3 consists of 19 residues. Germline V gene lookup returns CDR1 SGHTA and CDR2 FQGNSA. The CDR3 spells CASSLHFLGLAGDTDTQYF. As DNA, the CDR3 is TGTGCCAGCAGCCTACACTTCCTCGGACTAGCGGGGGACACAGATACGCAGTATTTT.

This clonotype was recorded a few times. This chain uses TRBV7-9 with TRBJ1-2; D is undetermined. CDR3 length: 14 amino acids. Trimming removed 3 bases from V and 4 bases from J, with 12 bases in between. Germline-derived CDR1 and CDR2 are SEHNR and FQNEAQ (reference sequence). The DNA of the CDR3 is TGTGCCAGCAGCTTCGGGGTAGAAGGCTATGGCTACACCTTC. It translates to CASSFGVEGYGYTF.